A selection of T cell receptor beta chains follows, all from one sample in a study of blood T cells in healthy people across ages. TCRdb processed the 5' RACE reads anew with MiXCR; each CDR3 protein has one entry. The sample consists of roughly 1.7 million distinct CDR3 sequences, about 35% of them appearing once. The sample taken for sequencing was blood. The receptors originated from a woman between 25 and 40 years old in good health. CDR3s include the opening cysteine and the closing phenylalanine or tryptophan. Fields, in order: V gene, J gene, D gene, CDR3 length, CDR3 protein. D genes are given only for firm matches.

>TRBV29-1|TRBJ2-1|-|11
CSVAPLNEQFF
>TRBV6-6|TRBJ1-5|TRBD1|13
CASSSTGSQPQHF
>TRBV7-6|TRBJ2-6|-|17
CASSPVVGISGANVLTF
>TRBV30|TRBJ2-7|TRBD2|12
CAWSGTSYEQYF
>TRBV4-1|TRBJ2-3|-|16
CASSQGTRDYTDTQYF
>TRBV28|TRBJ2-7|TRBD1|16
CASSFPAPRTGYEQYF
>TRBV29-1|TRBJ1-2|TRBD1|13
CSVKDRSLYGYTF
>TRBV6-6|TRBJ2-7|TRBD2|15
CASRGGLAQRGEQYF
>TRBV15|TRBJ1-6|-|12
CATSNGDSPLHF
>TRBV29-1|-|-|15
CSVKVLGQPLGEQYF
>TRBV20-1|TRBJ1-1|-|15
CSARGDMGRDTEAFF
>TRBV7-9|TRBJ2-3|TRBD2|17
CASSSLPGSGSTDTQYF
>TRBV20-1|TRBJ2-3|-|14
CSASLWGVTDTQYF
>TRBV19|TRBJ1-5|TRBD1|16
CASSTDRGMRNQPQHF
>TRBV4-1|TRBJ2-4|TRBD1|14
CASSQVQGEGIQYF
>TRBV5-6|TRBJ1-5|-|15
CASSLKGRVDQPQHF
>TRBV6-2/TRBV6-3|TRBJ2-1|TRBD2|18
CASSVRFPGLAGNNEQFF
>TRBV5-1|TRBJ2-1|-|14
CASSPTGPGNEQFF
>TRBV4-1|TRBJ2-5|-|15
CASSRFKEIQETQYF
>TRBV12-3/TRBV12-4|TRBJ2-1|-|15
CASSLSSGMADEQFF
>TRBV6-7|TRBJ2-7|TRBD2|18
CASSRGLALQRPIYEQYF
>TRBV15|TRBJ2-1|-|14
CATSRDSPSNEQFF
>TRBV2|TRBJ2-3|TRBD2|14
CASKAGDITDTQYF
>TRBV29-1|TRBJ1-1|-|12
CSVEDRVAEAFF
>TRBV7-3|TRBJ2-1|TRBD2|12
CASSPTGGEQFF
>TRBV4-1|TRBJ2-3|TRBD2|16
CASSHPWRGGTDTQYF
>TRBV7-2|TRBJ2-7|-|13
CASSLERAYEQYF
>TRBV2|TRBJ1-5|-|13
CTSSDNEAVAQHF
>TRBV9|TRBJ1-5|-|15
CASSLAGLGNQPQHF
>TRBV10-2|TRBJ2-7|-|13
CASSEDYRYEQYF
>TRBV20-1|TRBJ1-1|-|15
CSAKRSARVNSEAFF
>TRBV4-2|TRBJ2-1|-|16
CASSQVYSSSYNEQFF
>TRBV29-1|TRBJ2-3|TRBD2|14
CSVSLAGVGDTQYF
>TRBV4-1|TRBJ2-3|-|13
CASSALPPDTQYF
>TRBV6-1|TRBJ2-3|TRBD1|16
CASSEVAGGHTDTQYF
>TRBV5-1|TRBJ2-3|-|14
CASSLGRPTDTQYF
>TRBV5-1|TRBJ1-1|TRBD1|17
CASSLEGQGLMNTEAFF
>TRBV2|TRBJ2-5|TRBD2|12
CASSDLAVQQYF
>TRBV7-9|TRBJ2-1|-|15
CASSSQLGFYNEQFF
>TRBV19|TRBJ2-7|-|14
CASSIGGGTYEQYF
>TRBV5-1|TRBJ2-1|-|15
CASSLRQGPSNEQFF
>TRBV9|TRBJ2-7|-|14
CASSPEVVTYEQYF
>TRBV5-5|TRBJ2-5|-|15
CASVRGVAGQETQYF
>TRBV29-1|TRBJ2-7|TRBD2|13
CSVTSGRGYEQYF
>TRBV7-3|TRBJ2-1|-|16
CASSPPVMRGSNEQFF
>TRBV7-2|TRBJ1-5|TRBD1|14
CASSSTGVNQPQHF
>TRBV7-9|TRBJ2-1|TRBD2|16
CASSSGEGPGSYEQFF
>TRBV28|TRBJ2-3|TRBD2|16
CASSFLSAGAADTQYF
>TRBV6-4|TRBJ2-1|TRBD1|18
CASSESSYSGTGLSRQFF
>TRBV29-1|TRBJ2-1|-|13
CSVDDLGPNEQFF
>TRBV15|TRBJ2-7|TRBD2|16
CATSRDPSGGAREQYF
>TRBV27|TRBJ2-3|TRBD1|14
CASSLQGILDTQYF
>TRBV12-3/TRBV12-4|TRBJ2-1|-|16
CASSPGTSSTYNEQFF
>TRBV12-3/TRBV12-4|TRBJ1-1|-|13
CASNLVEGTEAFF
>TRBV20-1|TRBJ2-7|-|14
CSARDRRRLGEQYF
>TRBV20-1|TRBJ2-3|-|13
CSSRPAATDTQYF
>TRBV3-1|TRBJ2-3|TRBD2|16
CASSPFLAGGGDTQYF
>TRBV29-1|TRBJ2-5|-|13
CSTGGSRGETQYF
>TRBV5-6|TRBJ2-7|-|15
CASSLGTGDPYEQYF